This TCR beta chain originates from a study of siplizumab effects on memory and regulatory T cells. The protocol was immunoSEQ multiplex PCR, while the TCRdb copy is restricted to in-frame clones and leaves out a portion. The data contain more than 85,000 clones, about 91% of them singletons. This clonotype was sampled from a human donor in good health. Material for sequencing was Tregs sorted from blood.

CDR3 loop: CATSRFRDQPQHF. CDR3 nucleotide sequence: TGTGCCACCAGCAGGTTCAGGGATCAGCCCCAGCATTTT. This chain uses TRBV15 with TRBJ1-5; a weak D match, TRBD1 (5 bases). V lost 3 bases and J 5 bases, leaving 8 bases between the germline ends. Germline V gene sequence: CDR1 LNHNV, CDR2 YYDKDF (reference sequence). CDR3 length: 13 residues.